The rows below give T cell receptor beta chains drawn from one sample of a study of T cells in Graves' hyperthyroidism and ophthalmopathy. TCRdb itself ran the multiplex PCR reads through MiXCR, one entry per CDR3 protein. Of fewer than 500,000 distinct CDR3 sequences in the sample, about 15% are singletons; the top ten hold approximately 13%. The sequenced material came from blood. The receptor set was obtained from a man aged 18 to 29 with Graves' ophthalmopathy. The conserved cysteine and the conserved F or W are not part of the CDR3 here.

V gene: TRBV2
CDR3 length: 15
CDR3 protein: ASSAPQGRGIQETQY

V gene: TRBV29-1
CDR3 length: 11
CDR3 protein: SVTVGSNTEAF

V gene: TRBV28
CDR3 length: 13
CDR3 protein: ASSSPGTGTYEQY

V gene: TRBV12-3/TRBV12-4
CDR3 length: 14
CDR3 protein: ASSLEARGGGYGYT

V gene: TRBV3-1
CDR3 length: 12
CDR3 protein: ASGQGRGNTEAF

V gene: TRBV7-3
CDR3 length: 13
CDR3 protein: ASSRTRGGNSPLH

V gene: TRBV9
CDR3 length: 14
CDR3 protein: ASSEQGATITDTQY

V gene: TRBV6-1
CDR3 length: 15
CDR3 protein: ASRDAIAEGGQGEQY

V gene: TRBV10-3
CDR3 length: 10
CDR3 protein: AIGDRLYEQY

V gene: TRBV7-6
CDR3 length: 13
CDR3 protein: ASSLEVGQGYEQY

V gene: TRBV9
CDR3 length: 16
CDR3 protein: ASSRTGTGGRDQETQC

V gene: TRBV12-3/TRBV12-4
CDR3 length: 15
CDR3 protein: ASSPPATGGVGEKLF

V gene: TRBV5-1
CDR3 length: 12
CDR3 protein: ASSLEGQATEAF

V gene: TRBV3-1
CDR3 length: 11
CDR3 protein: ASSQVLGETQY

V gene: TRBV6-1
CDR3 length: 13
CDR3 protein: AARLVLRLTGELF

V gene: TRBV27
CDR3 length: 12
CDR3 protein: ASRVSFSTDTQY

V gene: TRBV11-2
CDR3 length: 14
CDR3 protein: ASSLDREGFGQPQH

V gene: TRBV6-5
CDR3 length: 14
CDR3 protein: ASSYLAGGLGNEQF

V gene: TRBV7-2
CDR3 length: 11
CDR3 protein: ASSLQLAYEQY

V gene: TRBV7-9
CDR3 length: 13
CDR3 protein: ASSGTSGGRYEQY

V gene: TRBV10-2
CDR3 length: 11
CDR3 protein: ASMGQGFDEQY

V gene: TRBV7-2
CDR3 length: 13
CDR3 protein: ASSLAPGSGQPQH

V gene: TRBV5-1
CDR3 length: 11
CDR3 protein: ASSILQGQPQH

V gene: TRBV7-2
CDR3 length: 13
CDR3 protein: ASSLVGLDRNEQF

V gene: TRBV7-9
CDR3 length: 12
CDR3 protein: AIPGRGGNSPLH

V gene: TRBV6-1
CDR3 length: 12
CDR3 protein: ASKNRSQRYEQY

V gene: TRBV6-5
CDR3 length: 12
CDR3 protein: ASSYRTEGNTIY

V gene: TRBV3-1
CDR3 length: 12
CDR3 protein: ASSLRGYDTEAF